This TCR beta chain comes out of a study of type 1 regulatory T cells. About the study: T-allo10 is a Tr1-enriched, alloantigen-specific CD4 T cell product made in vitro. Study-wide results and caveats: Tr1 cells had a more restricted TCR repertoire than non-Tr1 cells.

In TCRdb, the reads were re-called with MiXCR into one record per CDR3 protein. The data hold about 69,000 distinct CDR3 sequences, with around 21% observed a single time. This clonotype was picked up a small number of times. Its antigen is unknown. Trimming removed 8 bases at V and 8 bases at J, with 18 bases between. The CDR3 is 14 amino acids. The chain employs TRBV12-3 or TRBV12-4 and TRBJ1-4; maybe TRBD1 (5 bases). The source is a human donor in good health. Sequenced: cultured type 1 regulatory T (Tr1) cells, either the whole culture or a sorted fraction (not recorded which). DNA of the CDR3: TGTGCCAGCTCCATAGGGGCGGCCGGGGAAAAACTGTTTTTT. This gives the protein CASSIGAAGEKLFF.